The rows below give T cell receptor beta chains drawn from one sample of a study of blood T cell repertoires in COVID-19. Clones were read by immunoSEQ multiplex PCR, and TCRdb kept only the in-frame ones, dropping some. This table has about 81,000 clones, roughly 83% appearing once. Material: peripheral blood. The receptors were gathered from a human donor in a cohort sampled during active COVID-19. Each CDR3 is given with its conserved first and last residue. A D gene is named only where the DNA matches it firmly. Where a row states a size, it is once, few, many or the class of an expanded clone; other rows omit it.

TRBJ2-2,.,18,TRBD2,TRBV3-1/TRBV3-2,TGTGCCAGCAGCCAGAAAGGAATTAGCGGGGGCGTCACCGGGGAGCTGTTTTTT,CASSQKGISGGVTGELFF
TRBJ1-3,once,16,.,TRBV10-3,TGTGCCATCAGTGAGCCTCCATGGGGGCCTGGAAACACCATATATTTT,CAISEPPWGPGNTIYF
TRBJ1-1,.,11,.,TRBV5-1,TGCGCCAGCAGCTCCTACACTGAAGCTTTCTTT,CASSSYTEAFF
TRBJ1-4,.,14,.,TRBV25-1,TGTGCCAGCAGTGAAAGGAGCTCTCGGGGAAAACTGTTTTTT,CASSERSSRGKLFF
TRBJ1-6,.,13,TRBD1,TRBV5-6,TGTGCCAGCAGGAGGGACAGGGGTTCACCCCTCCACTTT,CASRRDRGSPLHF
TRBJ2-1,.,15,TRBD2,TRBV6-1,TGTGCCAGCAGTTCAGCGGGGGGGACGGCCTATGAGCAGTTCTTC,CASSSAGGTAYEQFF
TRBJ2-3,once,17,TRBD2,TRBV6-2/TRBV6-3,TGTGCCAGCAGTTACAGTGGGGGGGGGTTGCGCACAGATACGCAGTATTTT,CASSYSGGGLRTDTQYF
TRBJ1-2,.,11,TRBD1,TRBV29-1,TGCAGCGTCAACCCGGGACAGGGACACACCTTC,CSVNPGQGHTF
TRBJ2-5,.,13,.,TRBV12-3/TRBV12-4,TGTGCCAGCAGCGGAGCAGGGCAAGAGACCCAGTACTTC,CASSGAGQETQYF
TRBJ2-6,.,14,.,TRBV4-3,TGCGCCAGCAGCCAATGGAGTGGGGCCAACGTCCTGACTTTC,CASSQWSGANVLTF
TRBJ2-5,.,17,TRBD2,TRBV2,TGTGCCTCCAGTGAGCTAGCGGGGGACCACACTCGCGAGACCCAGTACTTC,CASSELAGDHTRETQYF
TRBJ2-1,.,15,.,TRBV7-3,TGTGCCAGCAGCTTAGTGGGAGGATCCTACAATGAGCAGTTCTTC,CASSLVGGSYNEQFF
TRBJ2-6,.,17,.,TRBV4-3,TGCGCCAGCAGCCACTTCGGAACAGGCTCTGGGGCCAACGTCCTGACTTTC,CASSHFGTGSGANVLTF
TRBJ1-2,.,13,.,TRBV12-3/TRBV12-4,TGTGCCAGCAGTTTAACGCAGTCCTATGGCTACACCTTC,CASSLTQSYGYTF
TRBJ1-1,.,13,.,TRBV28,TGTGCCAGCAGTTTGGGGGGGGGCGCTGAAGCTTTCTTT,CASSLGGGAEAFF
TRBJ1-3,.,15,TRBD1,TRBV4-1,TGCGCCAGCAGTATACAAGACAGGGGTGGAAACACCATATATTTT,CASSIQDRGGNTIYF
TRBJ2-1,.,13,TRBD1,TRBV27,TGTGCCAGCACCCGACAGGGTGCCAATGAGCAGTTCTTC,CASTRQGANEQFF
TRBJ2-5,.,14,TRBD2,TRBV7-8,TGTGCCAGCAGCCCCGAGCGGGAGCCAGAGACCCAGTACTTC,CASSPEREPETQYF
TRBJ2-3,.,17,TRBD2,TRBV4-1,TGCGCCAGCAGCCAAGATATCCTAGCGGGGGGGCCAGATACGCAGTATTTT,CASSQDILAGGPDTQYF
TRBJ1-1,.,14,.,TRBV5-6,TGTGCCAGCAGCTTGGGAGCCGCGGAGACTGAAGCTTTCTTT,CASSLGAAETEAFF
TRBJ1-5,.,16,.,TRBV4-2,TGTGCCAGCAGCCAAGATAGGGGCGGCCTTGGACAGCCCCAGCATTTT,CASSQDRGGLGQPQHF
TRBJ2-2,.,19,.,TRBV12-5,TGTGCTAGTGGTTTGGCCCCAAAACGACAGGGAGGAACCACCGGGGAGCTGTTTTTT,CASGLAPKRQGGTTGELFF
TRBJ2-1,.,15,TRBD1,TRBV7-2,TGTGCCAGCAGCCTCCGGACAGGGGGCTACAATGAGCAGTTCTTC,CASSLRTGGYNEQFF
TRBJ1-1,.,15,.,TRBV4-3,TGCGCCAGCAGCATCTGGGTAGGGAGTGAATCTGAAGCTTTCTTT,CASSIWVGSESEAFF
TRBJ2-2,.,15,.,TRBV9,TGTGCCAGCCAGGGGCCATCAGCGTCCACCGGGGAGCTGTTTTTT,CASQGPSASTGELFF
TRBJ2-7,few,13,TRBD1,TRBV2,TGTGCCAGCAGGCGGACAGGGATCAACGAGCAGTACTTC,CASRRTGINEQYF
TRBJ1-1,once,14,TRBD1,TRBV6-4,TGTGCCAGCTTAAGGACAGGGAGAAACACTGAAGCTTTCTTT,CASLRTGRNTEAFF
TRBJ2-7,few,14,.,TRBV29-1,TGCAGCGGTATGATGTCCGGAGCCACCTACGAGCAGTACTTC,CSGMMSGATYEQYF
TRBJ1-3,.,14,.,TRBV30,TGTGCCTGGAGTCGCCGAGTCTCTGGAAACACCATATATTTT,CAWSRRVSGNTIYF
TRBJ1-1,.,14,.,TRBV5-6,TGTGCCAGCAGCTTGGAGGCAGGGCGGACTGAAGCTTTCTTT,CASSLEAGRTEAFF
TRBJ2-1,.,16,TRBD2,TRBV27,TGTGCCAGCAGTCTACGACTAGCGGGAGGTATCGGTGAGCAGTTCTTC,CASSLRLAGGIGEQFF
TRBJ1-1,.,15,.,TRBV7-2,TGTGCCAGCAGCTTAAGTAGCGGGATGAACACTGAAGCTTTCTTT,CASSLSSGMNTEAFF
TRBJ2-1,once,16,TRBD2,TRBV4-3,TGCGCCAGCAGCCAAGAGTATGCGGGAGGATACAATGAGCAGTTCTTC,CASSQEYAGGYNEQFF
TRBJ2-7,.,17,TRBD2,TRBV5-4,TGTGCCAGCAGCCGCAGAGGGGCGGGGGGACACCCCTACGAGCAGTACTTC,CASSRRGAGGHPYEQYF
TRBJ2-5,.,14,TRBD2,TRBV2,TGTGCCAGCAGCTTAGCGGGGGTAGGGGAGACCCAGTACTTC,CASSLAGVGETQYF
TRBJ2-1,.,14,TRBD2,TRBV7-8,TGTGCCAGCGGAGGACTAGCGGATAACAATGAGCAGTTCTTC,CASGGLADNNEQFF
TRBJ2-7,.,14,.,TRBV5-6,TGTGCCAGCAGCTCGACACATACAGCCTACGAGCAGTACTTC,CASSSTHTAYEQYF
TRBJ2-2,.,15,.,TRBV11-2,TGTGCCAGCAGTATTCGGCAGGGTGGTGCCGGGGAGCTGTTTTTT,CASSIRQGGAGELFF
TRBJ2-2,.,14,.,TRBV7-2,TGTGCCAGCAGCTTAGCGCGGGGTACCGGGGAGCTGTTTTTT,CASSLARGTGELFF
TRBJ2-3,few,14,.,TRBV6-5,TGTGCCAGCCTGTTAGGGACTAGCACAGATACGCAGTATTTT,CASLLGTSTDTQYF
TRBJ2-3,once,13,.,TRBV30,TGTGCCTGGAGGGGCCGGGGTCGGGATACGCAGTATTTT,CAWRGRGRDTQYF
TRBJ1-3,.,15,.,TRBV7-8,TGTGCCAGCAGCTTAGGGCAGGGATTCAGAAACACCATATATTTT,CASSLGQGFRNTIYF
TRBJ2-5,.,14,.,TRBV27,TGTGCCAGCAGCTGGACACCCGGTGGGGAGACCCAGTACTTC,CASSWTPGGETQYF
TRBJ2-1,.,13,.,TRBV19,TGTGCCACCCTCCTGACAGACCACAATGAGCAGTTCTTC,CATLLTDHNEQFF
TRBJ2-3,once,14,.,TRBV7-6,TGTGCCAGCAGCCCTCGGAGGGCCTCAGATACGCAGTATTTT,CASSPRRASDTQYF
TRBJ2-7,once,14,.,TRBV7-8,TGTGCCAGCAGCCCAGGGCGAAGGGCTGAAGAGCAGTACTTC,CASSPGRRAEEQYF
TRBJ2-7,once,20,TRBD2,TRBV28,TGTGCCAGCAGTTTATTGGGACTAGCGGGAGCAAACGAGCTTGGTGGGGAGCAGTACTTC,CASSLLGLAGANELGGEQYF
TRBJ1-1,.,14,TRBD1,TRBV19,TGTGCCAGTAGTATCCACAGGGGGGGGACTGAAGCTTTCTTT,CASSIHRGGTEAFF
TRBJ1-4,.,14,.,TRBV5-5,TGTGCCAGCAGCCCCCAGGGGTTTAATGAAAAACTGTTTTTT,CASSPQGFNEKLFF
TRBJ2-3,.,16,.,TRBV9,TGTGCCAGCAGCGTCGTCCCCGGGGTTCGGACAGATACGCAGTATTTT,CASSVVPGVRTDTQYF
TRBJ1-4,.,15,TRBD1,TRBV11-2,TGTGCCAGCAGTTCTCGCGGGACAGGGGCTGAAAAACTGTTTTTT,CASSSRGTGAEKLFF
TRBJ2-2,.,13,.,TRBV7-2,TGTGCCAGCAGCCCCCTTCGGACCGGGGAGCTGTTTTTT,CASSPLRTGELFF
TRBJ2-7,.,15,.,TRBV10-3,TGTGCCATCAGCGAGTCGTACGGTAACTCCTACGAGCAGTACTTC,CAISESYGNSYEQYF
TRBJ1-2,.,14,.,TRBV9,TGTGCCAGCAGCGTAGTCCCAGGGGACTATGGCTACACCTTC,CASSVVPGDYGYTF
TRBJ2-5,.,14,.,TRBV7-9,TGTGCCAGCAGCTTAGTACCAGGGGAAGAGACCCAGTACTTC,CASSLVPGEETQYF
TRBJ1-1,.,12,.,TRBV29-1,TGCAGCGTTGCTCATAGGCGGACTGAAGCTTTCTTT,CSVAHRRTEAFF
TRBJ2-1,.,13,TRBD2,TRBV29-1,TGCAGCGTTGAGAGCGGGAGGAGTCATGAGCAGTTCTTC,CSVESGRSHEQFF